These T cell receptor beta chains were read from a single sample in a study of T cell responses to AZD1222 COVID-19 vaccine. Clones were read by immunoSEQ multiplex PCR, and TCRdb kept only the in-frame ones, dropping some. The sample includes about 150,000 clones, roughly 90% of them seen just once. Sequences were derived from peripheral blood, sampled on day 0 of AZD1222 vaccination. Every receptor here comes from an adult in good health. CDR3s include the opening cysteine and the closing phenylalanine or tryptophan. The D gene is left open where the match is weak. The size entry is marked missing in some rows and otherwise reads once, few, many or a size class.

CDR3 DNA: TGTGCCAGTAGTTCGACAGGGCTCGCAAACACCATATATTTT
CDR3 protein: CASSSTGLANTIYF
J gene: TRBJ1-3
clone size: -
V gene: TRBV19
D gene: TRBD1

CDR3 DNA: TGTGCCAGCTCACCGGACAGCCCGATGTGGAACTATGGCTACACCTTC
CDR3 protein: CASSPDSPMWNYGYTF
J gene: TRBJ1-2
clone size: -
V gene: TRBV18
D gene: -

CDR3 DNA: TGTGCCAGCAGCCCTGGGACCAGGGTTTTGAATGAGCAGTTCTTC
CDR3 protein: CASSPGTRVLNEQFF
J gene: TRBJ2-1
clone size: -
V gene: TRBV11-3
D gene: -

CDR3 DNA: TGTGCCTGGAGTGTAGGGTATAATTCACCCCTCCACTTT
CDR3 protein: CAWSVGYNSPLHF
J gene: TRBJ1-6
clone size: once
V gene: TRBV30
D gene: -

CDR3 DNA: TGTGCCAGCAGTTTCCAACGGGAGTCGATGCAGTACTTC
CDR3 protein: CASSFQRESMQYF
J gene: TRBJ2-7
clone size: -
V gene: TRBV2
D gene: -

CDR3 DNA: TGTGCCACCAGACCGACGGTTAATCAGCCCCAGCATTTT
CDR3 protein: CATRPTVNQPQHF
J gene: TRBJ1-5
clone size: once
V gene: TRBV19
D gene: -

CDR3 DNA: TGTGCCAGCGGTGCCGACAGATGGAGCTCTGGAAACACCATATATTTT
CDR3 protein: CASGADRWSSGNTIYF
J gene: TRBJ1-3
clone size: -
V gene: TRBV7-8
D gene: -

CDR3 DNA: TGTGCCAGCAATCTACAGGGATCGAACACCGGGGAGCTGTTTTTT
CDR3 protein: CASNLQGSNTGELFF
J gene: TRBJ2-2
clone size: -
V gene: TRBV28
D gene: -

CDR3 DNA: TGTGCCAGTAGTATCAAGGTTTGGGGACAGGGTAGCGGCTACACCTTC
CDR3 protein: CASSIKVWGQGSGYTF
J gene: TRBJ1-2
clone size: -
V gene: TRBV19
D gene: TRBD1

CDR3 DNA: TGCGCCAGCAGCTTGGATGGGCCAACAGGGGTTGGAAACACCATATATTTT
CDR3 protein: CASSLDGPTGVGNTIYF
J gene: TRBJ1-3
clone size: -
V gene: TRBV5-1
D gene: TRBD1

CDR3 DNA: TGTGCCAGCAGCTTGGCCGTGCACACCGGGGAGCTGTTTTTT
CDR3 protein: CASSLAVHTGELFF
J gene: TRBJ2-2
clone size: -
V gene: TRBV5-4
D gene: -

CDR3 DNA: TGTGCCAGCAGCCAAGGGCCTGCGACAGGCCACTACGAGCAGTACTTC
CDR3 protein: CASSQGPATGHYEQYF
J gene: TRBJ2-7
clone size: -
V gene: TRBV3-1/TRBV3-2
D gene: -

CDR3 DNA: TGCGCCAGCAGCTTGGCCGGGGAAACGAGCAATCAGCCCCAGCATTTT
CDR3 protein: CASSLAGETSNQPQHF
J gene: TRBJ1-5
clone size: -
V gene: TRBV5-1
D gene: -

CDR3 DNA: TGTGCCAGTAGTATCGGGGGGTACGGCACCGGGGAGCTGTTTTTT
CDR3 protein: CASSIGGYGTGELFF
J gene: TRBJ2-2
clone size: -
V gene: TRBV19
D gene: TRBD2

CDR3 DNA: TGCAGTGCTAGTGGGTTAGCGGGAGGCCCCACCGAGCAGTACTTC
CDR3 protein: CSASGLAGGPTEQYF
J gene: TRBJ2-7
clone size: -
V gene: TRBV20-1
D gene: TRBD2

CDR3 DNA: TGTGCCAGCAGTTCCCAACAGGGGTATCAGCCCCAGCATTTT
CDR3 protein: CASSSQQGYQPQHF
J gene: TRBJ1-5
clone size: -
V gene: TRBV6-2/TRBV6-3
D gene: TRBD1

CDR3 DNA: TGTGCCAGCAGGGCGAGGGTTTGGGCTAGCGGGATCGGCAATGAGCAGTTCTTC
CDR3 protein: CASRARVWASGIGNEQFF
J gene: TRBJ2-1
clone size: -
V gene: TRBV2
D gene: TRBD2

CDR3 DNA: TGTGCCAGTAGTATAATCGACAGGGGTTCCGGGGAGCTGTTTTTT
CDR3 protein: CASSIIDRGSGELFF
J gene: TRBJ2-2
clone size: -
V gene: TRBV19
D gene: TRBD1

CDR3 DNA: TGTGCCAGCAGCTTTGGACTAAAGACAGATACGCAGTATTTT
CDR3 protein: CASSFGLKTDTQYF
J gene: TRBJ2-3
clone size: -
V gene: TRBV5-8
D gene: -

CDR3 DNA: TGTGCCAGCAGCACCCGCTCCTCCGGGACAGATGGCTACACCTTC
CDR3 protein: CASSTRSSGTDGYTF
J gene: TRBJ1-2
clone size: -
V gene: TRBV6-2/TRBV6-3
D gene: TRBD1

CDR3 DNA: TGTGCCAGTCAACTGGGAGATACGCAGTATTTT
CDR3 protein: CASQLGDTQYF
J gene: TRBJ2-3
clone size: -
V gene: TRBV6-5
D gene: -

CDR3 DNA: TGTGCCAGCAGTTTCTCCCCGGAGACAACAAACATTCAGTACTTC
CDR3 protein: CASSFSPETTNIQYF
J gene: TRBJ2-4
clone size: -
V gene: TRBV28
D gene: -

CDR3 DNA: TGTGCCAGCAGCCCCTGGGGGGTTAACTATGGCTACACCTTC
CDR3 protein: CASSPWGVNYGYTF
J gene: TRBJ1-2
clone size: -
V gene: TRBV6-5
D gene: -

CDR3 DNA: TGTGCCAGCAGCTTCGACAGGGGGAGCACTGAAGCTTTCTTT
CDR3 protein: CASSFDRGSTEAFF
J gene: TRBJ1-1
clone size: few
V gene: TRBV7-3
D gene: TRBD1

CDR3 DNA: TGTGCCATCAGGGAGGACGGCTACGAGCAGTACTTC
CDR3 protein: CAIREDGYEQYF
J gene: TRBJ2-7
clone size: -
V gene: TRBV10-3
D gene: -

CDR3 DNA: TGCAGCGTTACTCAATCTACCGGGACAGGGGCCTACGAGCAGTACTTC
CDR3 protein: CSVTQSTGTGAYEQYF
J gene: TRBJ2-7
clone size: -
V gene: TRBV29-1
D gene: TRBD1

CDR3 DNA: TGTGCCAGCAGTCCCACTAGCATCAATGAGCAGTTCTTC
CDR3 protein: CASSPTSINEQFF
J gene: TRBJ2-1
clone size: -
V gene: TRBV6-2/TRBV6-3
D gene: -

CDR3 DNA: TGTGCCAGCAAGAGGGAGGGGGGTTTGCCCGCCTACGAGCAGTACTTC
CDR3 protein: CASKREGGLPAYEQYF
J gene: TRBJ2-7
clone size: -
V gene: TRBV27
D gene: -